The rows below give T cell receptor beta chains drawn from one sample of a study of glioma-infiltrating T cells. TCRdb used MiXCR to reprocess the multiplex PCR reads, holding one entry per CDR3 protein. The sample holds about 93,000 distinct CDR3 sequences; approximately 39% are singletons and the top ten take around two fifths. Material: glioma tissue, nonneoplastic brain tissue, or PBMCs (not recorded which). The source of these receptors is a human donor with low-grade glioma or glioblastoma, undergoing nonglioma brain surgery, or in good health (not recorded which). CDR3s include the opening cysteine and the closing phenylalanine or tryptophan. The D gene is left open where the match is weak. Only some rows state a clone size, as once, few, many or a class for expanded clones.

CDR3 DNA: TGTGCCAGCAGTTACTCAGGACAGGGCTATAGCTACACCTTC
CDR3 protein: CASSYSGQGYSYTF
V gene: TRBV6-2/TRBV6-3
clone size: -
D gene: TRBD1
J gene: TRBJ1-2

CDR3 DNA: TGTGCCAGCAGTTTCGGGACAGGAGAAAAACTGTTTTTT
CDR3 protein: CASSFGTGEKLFF
V gene: TRBV27
clone size: -
D gene: TRBD1
J gene: TRBJ1-4

CDR3 DNA: TGTGCCAGCAGCGGATATGAGCTCGATGAGCAGTTCTTC
CDR3 protein: CASSGYELDEQFF
V gene: TRBV9
clone size: -
D gene: -
J gene: TRBJ2-1

CDR3 DNA: TGCGCCAGCAGAGGACGGGCCTATGAGCAGTTCTTC
CDR3 protein: CASRGRAYEQFF
V gene: TRBV4-3
clone size: -
D gene: -
J gene: TRBJ2-1

CDR3 DNA: TGTGCCAGCAGTTTAGGAGGGGCGCGTGAAGAACTGTTTTTT
CDR3 protein: CASSLGGAREELFF
V gene: TRBV28
clone size: -
D gene: -
J gene: TRBJ1-4

CDR3 DNA: TGCGCCAGCAGCTTGGACGGGGTTCCCCTTTACGAGCAGTACTTC
CDR3 protein: CASSLDGVPLYEQYF
V gene: TRBV5-1
clone size: -
D gene: -
J gene: TRBJ2-7

CDR3 DNA: TGTGCCAGCAGCTCAGGACAGGGAAAGACCCAGTACTTC
CDR3 protein: CASSSGQGKTQYF
V gene: TRBV7-3
clone size: many
D gene: TRBD1
J gene: TRBJ2-5

CDR3 DNA: TGCAGCGTCGGGACTAGCGGGGAGGAAACCCGGGTCTACGAGCAGTACTTC
CDR3 protein: CSVGTSGEETRVYEQYF
V gene: TRBV29-1
clone size: -
D gene: TRBD2
J gene: TRBJ2-7

CDR3 DNA: TGTGCCAGCAGCTTGGCCGGAAACAGGGCCCAAGAGACCCAGTACTTC
CDR3 protein: CASSLAGNRAQETQYF
V gene: TRBV5-4
clone size: few
D gene: -
J gene: TRBJ2-5

CDR3 DNA: TGCGCCAGCAGACCTATCGGGACTAGCGAAAAGCAGAACACCGGGGAGCTGTTTTTT
CDR3 protein: CASRPIGTSEKQNTGELFF
V gene: TRBV4-1
clone size: many
D gene: TRBD2
J gene: TRBJ2-2

CDR3 DNA: TGTGCCAGCGGCTTGTTTGGGGGCAGAGCCTACGAGCAGTACTTC
CDR3 protein: CASGLFGGRAYEQYF
V gene: TRBV5-4
clone size: once
D gene: -
J gene: TRBJ2-7

CDR3 DNA: TGCAGCGTCCTCTTTAGCGGGAGGGCCCCCGGGGAGCTGTTTTTT
CDR3 protein: CSVLFSGRAPGELFF
V gene: TRBV29-1
clone size: -
D gene: TRBD2
J gene: TRBJ2-2

CDR3 DNA: TGTGCCAGCAGCCCTACCGTATTACGACTAGCGGGGTACAATGAGCAGTTCTTC
CDR3 protein: CASSPTVLRLAGYNEQFF
V gene: TRBV14
clone size: many
D gene: TRBD2
J gene: TRBJ2-1

CDR3 DNA: TGCAGTGCTAGAGATAGCCTAGCGGGGGCCTACGAGCAGTACTTC
CDR3 protein: CSARDSLAGAYEQYF
V gene: TRBV20-1
clone size: many
D gene: TRBD2
J gene: TRBJ2-7

CDR3 DNA: TGTGCCACCAGCAGACACGGACTCGATGAGCAGTTCTTC
CDR3 protein: CATSRHGLDEQFF
V gene: TRBV15
clone size: many
D gene: -
J gene: TRBJ2-1

CDR3 DNA: TGTGCCAGCAGCTTAAATCCTGGCGGGGTGGAGTCAGAGACCCAGTACTTC
CDR3 protein: CASSLNPGGVESETQYF
V gene: TRBV11-3
clone size: many
D gene: -
J gene: TRBJ2-5

CDR3 DNA: TGTGCCAGCAGGGCTGCCGATACGCAGTTCTTC
CDR3 protein: CASRAADTQFF
V gene: TRBV6-5
clone size: -
D gene: -
J gene: TRBJ2-1

CDR3 DNA: TGTGCCAGCAGCTTATCACGAATGGGAGTGAATACGCAGTATTTT
CDR3 protein: CASSLSRMGVNTQYF
V gene: TRBV7-2
clone size: -
D gene: -
J gene: TRBJ2-3

CDR3 DNA: TGTGCCAGCGTCGTCAGGCGGGGGACTGATAAACTGTTTTTT
CDR3 protein: CASVVRRGTDKLFF
V gene: TRBV6-6
clone size: -
D gene: -
J gene: TRBJ1-4

CDR3 DNA: TGCGCCAGCAGCCTGACAGGGGGATCATCCTACGAGCAGTACTTC
CDR3 protein: CASSLTGGSSYEQYF
V gene: TRBV5-1
clone size: many
D gene: TRBD1
J gene: TRBJ2-7

CDR3 DNA: TGTACCAGCTCACCCGGTCGCCTTGGTAGCAATCAGCCCCAGCATTTT
CDR3 protein: CTSSPGRLGSNQPQHF
V gene: TRBV18
clone size: once
D gene: -
J gene: TRBJ1-5

CDR3 DNA: TGCAGTGCAGAGGACAGGGGCTATAATTCACCCCTCCACTTT
CDR3 protein: CSAEDRGYNSPLHF
V gene: TRBV20-1
clone size: many
D gene: TRBD1
J gene: TRBJ1-6

CDR3 DNA: TGTGCCAGCAGCCCCGGGCCGAGACTAGGGGGGGGCGAGAAGTACTTC
CDR3 protein: CASSPGPRLGGGEKYF
V gene: TRBV7-2
clone size: -
D gene: -
J gene: TRBJ2-7

CDR3 DNA: TGCAGTGCCTCAGGGGACACCTATGGCTACAACTTC
CDR3 protein: CSASGDTYGYNF
V gene: TRBV20-1
clone size: once
D gene: -
J gene: TRBJ1-2

CDR3 DNA: TGTGCCAGCTCACCGGGTGCAGTCCTACACTATGGCTACACCTTC
CDR3 protein: CASSPGAVLHYGYTF
V gene: TRBV18
clone size: many
D gene: -
J gene: TRBJ1-2

CDR3 DNA: TGTGGCACCCTCGACAGTATCACAGATACGCAGTATTTT
CDR3 protein: CGTLDSITDTQYF
V gene: TRBV28
clone size: -
D gene: -
J gene: TRBJ2-3

CDR3 DNA: TGTGCCAGCAGCCAAACTACTAGCGTTGCAGATACGCAGTATTTT
CDR3 protein: CASSQTTSVADTQYF
V gene: TRBV3-1
clone size: many
D gene: TRBD2
J gene: TRBJ2-3

CDR3 DNA: TGTGCCAGCAGTTTACCCCGCCGAGAGCAGTTCTTC
CDR3 protein: CASSLPRREQFF
V gene: TRBV28
clone size: many
D gene: -
J gene: TRBJ2-1

CDR3 DNA: TGTGCCAGCAGTTTTTTTGGTCGGACTAGCGGGTATCCTCAAGAGACCCAGTACTTC
CDR3 protein: CASSFFGRTSGYPQETQYF
V gene: TRBV28
clone size: many
D gene: TRBD2
J gene: TRBJ2-5

CDR3 DNA: TGTGCCAGCAGCCGGGACAGCCTAACTAATGAAAAACTGTTTTTT
CDR3 protein: CASSRDSLTNEKLFF
V gene: TRBV12-3/TRBV12-4
clone size: many
D gene: TRBD1
J gene: TRBJ1-4

CDR3 DNA: TGCGCCAGCAGCCAAGAGCCGACGGGGGGCTACCACGAGCAGTACTTC
CDR3 protein: CASSQEPTGGYHEQYF
V gene: TRBV4-1
clone size: once
D gene: -
J gene: TRBJ2-7

CDR3 DNA: TGCGCAAGCAGACAAGAGGGAGGATACCCTGAGCAGTTCTTC
CDR3 protein: CASRQEGGYPEQFF
V gene: TRBV4-1
clone size: once
D gene: -
J gene: TRBJ2-1

CDR3 DNA: TGTGCCAGCAGTGACGTCGATTGGAAACTGTTTTTT
CDR3 protein: CASSDVDWKLFF
V gene: TRBV2
clone size: many
D gene: -
J gene: TRBJ1-4

CDR3 DNA: TGTGCCAGCCGGGGGCGTATCGACTATGGCTACACCTTC
CDR3 protein: CASRGRIDYGYTF
V gene: TRBV6-1
clone size: many
D gene: -
J gene: TRBJ1-2

CDR3 DNA: TGTGCCAGCAGTTCTACCACCGGGGAGCTGTTTTTT
CDR3 protein: CASSSTTGELFF
V gene: TRBV27
clone size: many
D gene: -
J gene: TRBJ2-2

CDR3 DNA: TGTGCCACCAGCAAAGATCAAGAGGCCTCCTACGAGCGGTACTTC
CDR3 protein: CATSKDQEASYERYF
V gene: TRBV15
clone size: -
D gene: -
J gene: TRBJ2-7

CDR3 DNA: TGTGCCAGCAGTGCGGACAGTTCAGGGGAGACCCAGTACTTC
CDR3 protein: CASSADSSGETQYF
V gene: TRBV6-1
clone size: many
D gene: -
J gene: TRBJ2-5